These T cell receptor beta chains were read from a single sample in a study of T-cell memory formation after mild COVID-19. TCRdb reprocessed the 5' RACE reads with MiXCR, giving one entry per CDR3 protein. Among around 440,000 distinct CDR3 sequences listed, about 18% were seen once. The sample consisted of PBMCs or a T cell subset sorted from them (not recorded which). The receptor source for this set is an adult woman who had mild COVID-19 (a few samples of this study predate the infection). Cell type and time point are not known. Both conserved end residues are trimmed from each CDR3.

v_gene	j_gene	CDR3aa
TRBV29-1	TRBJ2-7	SVLKTEPYEQY
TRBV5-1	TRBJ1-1	ASSLGPGQGGTEAF
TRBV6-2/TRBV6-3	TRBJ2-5	ASSSPGTIQETQY
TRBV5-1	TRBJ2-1	ASSLRDSQF
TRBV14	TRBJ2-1	ASSQLMGASYNEQF
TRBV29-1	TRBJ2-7	SAAIGQGAREQY
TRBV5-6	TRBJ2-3	ASSLEVWVAGGLTDTQY
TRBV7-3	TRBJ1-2	ASSLDSASPGYGYT
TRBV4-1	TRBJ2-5	ASSDRQYETQY
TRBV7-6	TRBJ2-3	ASSFPGTSSTDTQY
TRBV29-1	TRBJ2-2	SVDLGNTGELF
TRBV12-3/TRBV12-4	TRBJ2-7	ASSTVGGSYEQY
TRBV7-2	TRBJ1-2	ASSLQGTGGAYGYT
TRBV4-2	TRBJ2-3	ASSQDHGQGMADTQY
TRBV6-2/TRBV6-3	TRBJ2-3	ASRSLGTDTQY
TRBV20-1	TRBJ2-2	SAREDRVAGGPTGELF
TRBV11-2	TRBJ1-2	ASSSPGQRNYGYT
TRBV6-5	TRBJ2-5	ASSQDAIRVQETQY
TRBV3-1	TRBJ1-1	ASSQPRWGNKVEAF
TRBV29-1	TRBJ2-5	SVAPRVYETQY
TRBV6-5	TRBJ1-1	ASSPGPRPTEAF
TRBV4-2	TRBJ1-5	ASSQDGRGAPDQPQH
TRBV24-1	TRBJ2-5	ATSDGASGETQY
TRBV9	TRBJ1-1	ASSATHFAVTEAF
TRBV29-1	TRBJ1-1	SVQVNTEAF
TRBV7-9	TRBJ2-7	ASSLDGTVTYEQY
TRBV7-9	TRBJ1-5	ASSRDGWDQPQH
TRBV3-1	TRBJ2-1	ASSSGLAKF
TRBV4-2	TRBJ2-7	ASSQDPGTREQY
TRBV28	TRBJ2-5	ASNLAGRQETQY
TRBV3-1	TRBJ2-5	ASSLGLAGPETQY
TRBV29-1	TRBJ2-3	SVEGLAGGSTDTQY
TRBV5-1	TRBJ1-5	ASSLGTTLDQPQH
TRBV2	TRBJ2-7	ASSASRTGTGVLSYEQY
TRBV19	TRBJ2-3	ASSIRLAGSTDTQY
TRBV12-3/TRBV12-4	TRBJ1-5	ASRPRDRGNQPQH
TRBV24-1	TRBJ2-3	ATSDPDRSTDTQY
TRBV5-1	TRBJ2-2	ASSLDQFTGELF
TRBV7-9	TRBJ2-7	ASSRDAGGTPYEQY
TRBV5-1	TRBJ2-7	ASSLALQTSYEQY
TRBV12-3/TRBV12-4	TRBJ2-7	ASSFLAPYEQY
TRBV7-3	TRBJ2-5	ASSPREGETQY
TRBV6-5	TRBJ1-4	ASSRLGTTEGKLF